The entry below gives a single TCR beta chain sequence along with its context. Its recognized antigen is unknown. No base quality values were provided; no much bigger clone lies one nucleotide off. This sample was taken from a study of CD8 T cells in Susac syndrome (dated by TCRdb to the late 2010s). Looking at the study overall: Repertoire sequencing was used to test whether CD8+ T cell activation and differentiation in Susac syndrome was antigen driven. CD8+ T cell repertoire clonality was compared between about a dozen healthy donors, around 14 Susac syndrome patients and some 15 multiple sclerosis patients.

What the authors observed across the whole study: The TCR sequencing and HLA analysis was acknowledged to have included a relatively small number of individuals.

Peripheral blood CD8+ and CD4+ T cells from healthy donors, Susac syndrome patients and multiple sclerosis patients were profiled by high-throughput TCR beta sequencing. Treatment-naive patients with stable or active relapsing-remitting disease fulfilling revised McDonald criteria were used as multiple sclerosis controls. Bulk CD8+ and CD4+ T cells were purified by magnetic negative isolation, whereas CD8+ TEMRA cells were enriched by FACS. Blood was collected in EDTA tubes and processed within 24 hours, with PBMCs isolated through density gradient centrifugation. PBMCs destined for TCR sequencing were cryopreserved in liquid nitrogen and later thawed in a 37 °C water bath. The sorted or isolated CD4+, CD8+ and CD8+ TEMRA cells had a purity of 90% or higher. RNA was extracted with the RNeasy kit and 0.5 to 1 ug was reverse transcribed using random hexamers. The immunoSEQ multiplex PCR assay, covering 54 Vbeta and 13 Jbeta segments, was used to amplify TCR beta CDR3 regions. PCR amplification bias was corrected by using a synthetic template baseline for primer optimization and computational correction. Under the source paper's analysis protocol: Reads were assigned to V, D and J genes according to IMGT and analyzed in immunoSEQ Analyzer, with only productive sequences retained. Clonality was computed as one minus Shannon entropy normalized by log2 of the number of productive unique sequences. For each patient and control, public and private clones were evaluated within the 100 most prevalent clones. Clones were defined as Susac-specific when absent from the healthy and MS cohorts, from roughly 1,100 published viral clones and from other ImmuneACCESS disease sequences. TCRdb trimmed the raw reads at Q25, called clones with MiXCR and kept productive beta chains. Duplicate CDR3 protein sequences are folded into a single record with the most common DNA and genes. These V and J calls derive from TCRdb rather than the authors' analysis. This sample holds 200,000 to 250,000 distinct CDR3 sequences; roughly 90% were observed only once. Of the sample, about 0.12% falls within the top ten clones.

V and J lose 4 bases and 14 bases, and a span of 11 bases separates them. The CDR1 and CDR2 encoded by the germline V gene are MDHEN and SYDVKM. The CDR3, cysteine through phenylalanine, is 11 amino acids long. Only the CDR3 DNA is retained, 33 bases long and in frame from the first base. Sequenced: CD8+ T cells from PBMCs. This chain joins TRBV28 to TRBJ2-2; TRBD1 is a weak D gene call, 5 bases matching. This TCR was sampled from a human donor with multiple sclerosis. The DNA sequence reads TGTGCCAGCAGTTCATTTGACAGACTGTTTTTT. It translates as CASSSFDRLFF.